The present entry profiles one T cell receptor (beta chain) with its context. No antigen is known for it. The source of the sample is a study of tumor-infiltrating lymphocytes in primary liver carcinoma. Study summary: There were tumors of stage T1-T3 N0M0, each 4.2 to 10 cm across. Samples gave roughly 3.65 to 8 million productive TCRbeta reads, similar across tissue types.

Study-level points and caveats: Pairs comparing tumor with adjacent tissue or blood overlapped less than pairs drawn from tumor regions. The study found a significantly higher top-250-clone fraction in tumors than in blood (p = 0.039).

Both RNA and DNA were isolated together from about 20-30 mg of bulk tissue that had not been sorted. A primer matching the constant region was used to make TCR beta cDNA from 500 to 600 ng of total RNA. Libraries for TCR beta were built through three nested multiplex PCR rounds, which together made up a slightly modified ARM-PCR procedure. Investigators reported that the first two PCR rounds, at approximately 11 cycles each, used TRBV1-TRBV30 forward primers with a C-beta reverse primer. Each CDR3 protein gets one entry after TCRdb re-called the multiplex PCR reads with MiXCR. The sample has about 96,000 distinct CDR3 sequences, around 68% seen once; the top ten hold roughly 30%. The CDR3 is 13 amino acids. The germline gives CDR1 SGHAT, CDR2 FQNNGV.

Sequencing was done on a sample of tumor-adjacent normal liver tissue. This chain connects TRBV11-2 to TRBJ1-2; D remains unclear. The clonotype originates from a man aged 35 to 55 with primary liver carcinoma and hepatitis B virus infection. Here the CDR3 DNA reads TGTGTCAACAGCTTAGAGGGAAACTATGGCTACACCTTC. This gives the protein CVNSLEGNYGYTF.